What follows is one TCR beta chain and its context. The antigen is undetermined. The J segment lost 4 bases and the V segment lost 1 base, leaving 5 bases of the junction unmatched. The CDR3 length is 15 residues. Germline CDR1 reads LGHNT; CDR2 reads FRNRAP. This entry is derived from a study of siplizumab effects on memory and regulatory T cells. Study-wide points: There was no confirmation of the suppressive function of proliferating Tregs from siplizumab cultures. Siplizumab produced a significant drop in alloreactive sequences attributable to unstimulated CD4+ memory cells. The apparent diversity of naive T cells exceeded that of memory cells, and naive T cells seemed to make a major contribution to the alloresponse.

Per sample, the assay covered 80,000 to 100,000 TCR templates. Generated by immunoSEQ multiplex PCR, the TCRdb table keeps only in-frame clones and is missing some. The table includes approximately 65,000 clones, around 80% detected once. This clonotype was sampled from a human donor in good health. What was sequenced was memory CD4+ T cells sorted from blood. The gene calls are TRBV12-5 and TRBJ1-1; 8 bases line up with TRBD1. CDR3 amino acids: CASGLGTGLRTEAFF. Here the CDR3 DNA reads TGTGCTAGTGGTTTGGGGACAGGGTTACGCACTGAAGCTTTCTTT. The full variable domain, its missing parts supplied by reference TRBV12-5 and TRBJ1-1, is DARVTQTPRHKVTEMGQEVTMRCQPILGHNTVFWYRQTMMQGLELLAYFRNRAPLDDSGMPKDRFSAEMPDATLATLKIQPSEPRDSAVYFCASGLGTGLRTEAFFGQGTRLTVV.